These T cell receptor beta chains were read from a single sample in a study of control samples from healthy donors and cancer patients. Profiling relied on immunoSEQ multiplex PCR, and the TCRdb table lists in-frame clones only, not all of them. The sample lists roughly 18,000 clones, roughly 86% occurring once. The sequenced sample was PBMCs. The source of these receptors is a woman in her 70s with colorectal cancer. Both conserved end residues are trimmed from each CDR3.

cdr3_aa: ASTPGPLLGNTIY
j_call: TRBJ1-3
v_call: TRBV19

cdr3_aa: ASSRSGTGSGELF
j_call: TRBJ2-2
v_call: TRBV4-1

cdr3_aa: ASSLIGQGAHEQF
j_call: TRBJ2-1
v_call: TRBV7-3

cdr3_aa: ASSPHPGRASPYNEQF
j_call: TRBJ2-1
v_call: TRBV7-2

cdr3_aa: ASSPPQARGTEAF
j_call: TRBJ1-1
v_call: TRBV18

cdr3_aa: ASSFHSGNQPQH
j_call: TRBJ1-5
v_call: TRBV7-2

cdr3_aa: ASSLWRGDSSYEQY
j_call: TRBJ2-7
v_call: TRBV11-3

cdr3_aa: AISGASGREQF
j_call: TRBJ2-1
v_call: TRBV10-3

cdr3_aa: ASARKLVSYNEQF
j_call: TRBJ2-1
v_call: TRBV19

cdr3_aa: ASSYPPAYEQY
j_call: TRBJ2-7
v_call: TRBV6-2/TRBV6-3

cdr3_aa: ASSRRDREDEQY
j_call: TRBJ2-7
v_call: TRBV7-9

cdr3_aa: ASTRTSGGHQY
j_call: TRBJ2-5
v_call: TRBV12-3/TRBV12-4

cdr3_aa: ASSLAGGEGYT
j_call: TRBJ1-2
v_call: TRBV7-9

cdr3_aa: ASSLKRGGLDTGELF
j_call: TRBJ2-2
v_call: TRBV7-9

cdr3_aa: ASRHPTGGNYGYT
j_call: TRBJ1-2
v_call: TRBV7-2

cdr3_aa: ASSVRGTGAMNTEAF
j_call: TRBJ1-1
v_call: TRBV25-1

cdr3_aa: ASSLNPSAAF
j_call: TRBJ1-1
v_call: TRBV28

cdr3_aa: ASGRDFNPGTQY
j_call: TRBJ2-3
v_call: TRBV6-2/TRBV6-3

cdr3_aa: ASSTGQGATEAF
j_call: TRBJ1-1
v_call: TRBV5-1

cdr3_aa: ASSLEGTGLAKNIQY
j_call: TRBJ2-4
v_call: TRBV7-2

cdr3_aa: ASTNARTHSDTQY
j_call: TRBJ2-3
v_call: TRBV28

cdr3_aa: ASSLARDPGELF
j_call: TRBJ2-2
v_call: TRBV11-3

cdr3_aa: ASSPDGLNEKLF
j_call: TRBJ1-4
v_call: TRBV3-1/TRBV3-2

cdr3_aa: ASSLGQTNTEAF
j_call: TRBJ1-1
v_call: TRBV14

cdr3_aa: ASSWGLAASYEQY
j_call: TRBJ2-7
v_call: TRBV6-2/TRBV6-3

cdr3_aa: ASSEAWPDPDTEAF
j_call: TRBJ1-1
v_call: TRBV2

cdr3_aa: ASSPTGGLTEAF
j_call: TRBJ1-1
v_call: TRBV4-3

cdr3_aa: ASGPRWGAYEQY
j_call: TRBJ2-7
v_call: TRBV6-5

cdr3_aa: ASSPTGTTYEQF
j_call: TRBJ2-1
v_call: TRBV9

cdr3_aa: ASSSRGGNRANTEAF
j_call: TRBJ1-1
v_call: TRBV5-1

cdr3_aa: ASSSGGLGTDTQY
j_call: TRBJ2-3
v_call: TRBV7-9

cdr3_aa: ASSSRNAGGRYEQY
j_call: TRBJ2-7
v_call: TRBV11-3

cdr3_aa: ASSQTSGGTDTQY
j_call: TRBJ2-3
v_call: TRBV4-1

cdr3_aa: ASSQGQGRDEQF
j_call: TRBJ2-1
v_call: TRBV4-2

cdr3_aa: ASSEVGTRPQAD
j_call: TRBJ2-5
v_call: TRBV2

cdr3_aa: SVASKRVYEQY
j_call: TRBJ2-7
v_call: TRBV29-1

cdr3_aa: ASSPQQGANTEAF
j_call: TRBJ1-1
v_call: TRBV7-9

cdr3_aa: ASSQSKTGHNYGYT
j_call: TRBJ1-2
v_call: TRBV4-2

cdr3_aa: ASRPGTVNYGYT
j_call: TRBJ1-2
v_call: TRBV6-5

cdr3_aa: ASSSTRGTDTQY
j_call: TRBJ2-3
v_call: TRBV11-1

cdr3_aa: ASSENQGVFTGNTIY
j_call: TRBJ1-3
v_call: TRBV6-1

cdr3_aa: ASGRLGGSDEQF
j_call: TRBJ2-1
v_call: TRBV12-5

cdr3_aa: SVEDLREGATGELF
j_call: TRBJ2-2
v_call: TRBV29-1

cdr3_aa: ASSARALWEQY
j_call: TRBJ2-7
v_call: TRBV7-2